These 30 T cell receptor beta chains share one sample of origin, sequenced in a study of blood T cell repertoires in COVID-19 (dated by TCRdb to the early 2020s). The protocol used for the library was the immunoSEQ multiplex PCR assay. TCRdb provides this immuneACCESS table in a form limited to in-frame rearrangements. Some clones are lacking; in checked studies, under half of them reflect an unresolved V gene, and why the rest are absent is not known. Counted in this sample were roughly 240,000 clones; approximately 88% of them appeared once. 2% to 3% of the sample comes from the top ten. The sequenced sample was PBMCs or T cells enriched from blood (not recorded which). Receptors were obtained from a woman aged 40-49 years with acute COVID-19.

V is TRBV30 and J is TRBJ1-2; D might be TRBD1 (6 bases). The CDR3 has 15 amino acids. CDR1 and CDR2 from the germline V gene are GTSNPN and SVGIG (reference sequence). V shed 0 bases and J shed 6 bases, with 17 bases lying between them. The CDR3 is CAWSVLGGSTDGYTF. The DNA for the CDR3 is TGTGCCTGGAGTGTACTAGGGGGAAGCACGGATGGCTACACCTTC.

The chain joins TRBV6-5 to TRBJ1-2, with D perhaps matching TRBD1 (6 bases). This CDR3 contains 13 residues. Trimming cost V 6 bases and J 9 bases, with 17 bases left between them. Germline-derived CDR1 and CDR2 are MNHEY and SVGAGI. DNA of the CDR3: TGTGCCAGCAGGCCTACAGGGAGAGAGCGCTACACCTTC. Amino acid sequence: CASRPTGRERYTF.

The rearrangement links TRBV15 to TRBJ2-5; possible D gene TRBD1, 5 bases. There are 13 residues in the CDR3. Trimming removed 5 bases at V and 3 bases at J, with 10 bases between. Germline-derived CDR1 and CDR2 are LNHNV and YYDKDF (reference sequence). CDR3 in DNA: TGTGCCACCAGCTCGACAGTTAAAGAGACCCAGTACTTC. This gives the protein CATSSTVKETQYF. The whole variable domain, filled in from reference TRBV15 and TRBJ2-5, reads DAMVIQNPRYQVTQFGKPVTLSCSQTLNHNVMYWYQQKSSQAPKLLFHYYDKDFNNEADTPDNFQSRRPNTSFCFLDIRSPGLGDTAMYLCATSSTVKETQYFGPGTRLLVL.

The V call is TRBV7-2, the J call TRBJ1-3, with D perhaps TRBD1 (6 bases). Trimming took off 5 bases at V and 2 bases at J, with 13 bases between the two ends. The length of the CDR3 is 15 residues. Germline CDR1 and CDR2: SGHTA and FQGNSA. In DNA form, the CDR3 reads TGTGCCAGCAGCCCAAGGGGGAGTCCTGGAAACACCATATATTTT. Its protein is CASSPRGSPGNTIYF.

CDR3 DNA sequence: TGTGCCAGCAGTTACCCCTACACTGAAGCTTTCTTT. Translated, it gives CASSYPYTEAFF. The rearrangement links TRBV6-2 or TRBV6-3 to TRBJ1-1; D gene ambiguous. The CDR3 contains 12 residues. V was clipped by 2 bases and J by 3 bases, with 4 bases between them. Germline CDR1 and CDR2: MNHEY and SVGEGT.

This clone was seen at least ten times. The V gene is TRBV5-4, the J gene TRBJ2-3; 7 nucleotides line up with TRBD2. The CDR3 length is 15 residues. Trimming took 3 bases from V and 2 from J; bases not matched to a gene: 6. Per the germline V gene, CDR1 is SGHNT and CDR2 is YYREEE (reference sequence). CDR3 DNA sequence: TGTGCCAGCAGCTCCGGGACTACCAACACAGATACGCAGTATTTT. Translation: CASSSGTTNTDTQYF.

The rearrangement joins TRBV9 to TRBJ1-5; no definite D call. V lost 7 bases to trimming and J lost 7 bases, with 9 bases between them. Germline V gives CDR1 SGDLS, CDR2 YYNGEE. The CDR3 extends over 11 amino acids. The CDR3 spells CASGNWQPQHF. CDR3 coding DNA: TGTGCCAGCGGTAACTGGCAGCCCCAGCATTTT.

This clone was recorded once. The chain links TRBV5-1 to TRBJ1-6; TRBD1 agrees at 7 bases. CDR3 length: 14 amino acids. The J segment lost 10 bases and the V segment lost 0 bases, leaving 4 bases of the junction unmatched. From germline, CDR1 is SGHRS and CDR2 YFSETQ. In DNA, the CDR3 is TGCGCCAGCAGCTTGGGTACAGGGGAGTCACCCCTCCACTTT. Its translation: CASSLGTGESPLHF. The variable domain in full, with the rest retrieved from reference TRBV5-1 and TRBJ1-6, is KAGVTQTPRYLIKTRGQQVTLSCSPISGHRSVSWYQQTPGQGLQFLFEYFSETQRNKGNFPGRFSGRQFSNSRSEMNVSTLELGDSALYLCASSLGTGESPLHFGNGTRLTVT.

CDR3 loop: CAWSTGQGIPGEKLFF. In DNA, the CDR3 is TGTGCCTGGAGCACGGGACAGGGAATCCCTGGTGAAAAACTGTTTTTT. J is TRBJ1-4 and V is TRBV30; 9 nucleotides align to TRBD1. This CDR3 is 16 amino acids long. Germline V lookup: CDR1 GTSNPN, CDR2 SVGIG (reference sequence). V trimming: 3 bases; J trimming: 7 bases; junction bases outside the gene matches: 12.

This rearrangement joins TRBV7-8 to TRBJ2-3; D possibly corresponds to TRBD2 (5 bases). The length of the CDR3 is 12 residues. Germline CDR1 is SGHVS and CDR2 is FQNEAQ. Trimming cost V 1 base and J 10 bases, with 9 bases left between them. The CDR3 loop reads CASSLDGGAQYF. CDR3 bases: TGTGCCAGCAGCTTAGATGGAGGAGCGCAGTATTTT.

Note on this clone: Other DNA sequences in this specimen translate into the identical CDR3. The gene calls are TRBV29-1 and TRBJ1-1; the match to TRBD1 covers 7 bases. The germline V gene has CDR1 SQVTM and CDR2 ANQGSEA. This CDR3 region has 12 residues. Trimming at V came to 4 bases and at J to 2 bases, leaving 1 base not matched to a gene. The CDR3 spells CSVGTGNTEAFF. DNA of the CDR3: TGCAGCGTTGGGACAGGCAACACTGAAGCTTTCTTT.

The rearrangement links TRBV21-1 to TRBJ2-2; the DNA was not used to check the table's D call, TRBD1. TRBV21-1 corresponds to a pseudogene. The CDR3 covers 16 residues. The CDR3 bases are TGTGCCAGCAGCAAAGCGGAGACAGCGAACACCGGGGAGCTGTTTTTT. This gives the protein CASSKAETANTGELFF.

This rearrangement joins TRBV11-3 to TRBJ2-5; 9 bases align to TRBD1. Germline V gene sequence: CDR1 SGHNT, CDR2 YENEEA. Trimming removed 5 bases from V and 5 bases from J; junction bases left unmatched: 3. There are 13 residues in the CDR3. The DNA for the CDR3 is TGTGCCAGCAGCCGGACAGGGGTGGAGACCCAGTACTTC. Its protein is CASSRTGVETQYF.

This chain uses TRBV27 with TRBJ2-7, with D unresolved. Germline values: CDR1 MNHEY, CDR2 SMNVEV (reference sequence). This CDR3 is built from 12 residues. V gave up 4 bases and J gave up 6 bases, with 10 bases separating them. CDR3 DNA sequence: TGTGCCAGCAGTTCGGGTCTGACCGAGCAGTACTTC. Amino acids: CASSSGLTEQYF.

This rearrangement joins TRBV11-3 to TRBJ1-1; D is possibly TRBD1 (5 bases). Germline V gene lookup returns CDR1 SGHNT and CDR2 YENEEA. The V and J ends lost 3 bases and 5 bases respectively, with 19 bases between them. The CDR3 sequence is 16 residues long. The DNA for the CDR3 is TGTGCCAGCAGCTTTTCCGGGGGGGGAGTTCGGACTGAAGCTTTCTTT. Its protein product is CASSFSGGGVRTEAFF.

The rearrangement links TRBV5-1 to TRBJ1-5; no reliable D call. With 1 base removed from V and 3 bases from J, the gap between germline ends came to 8 bases. The CDR3 is 14 amino acids. Per the germline V gene, CDR1 is SGHRS and CDR2 is YFSETQ. CDR3 coding DNA: TGCGCCAGCAGCTTGTCTGGCTCCAATCAGCCCCAGCATTTT. This encodes CASSLSGSNQPQHF. Combining the CDR3 with reference TRBV5-1 and TRBJ1-5 gives the whole variable domain KAGVTQTPRYLIKTRGQQVTLSCSPISGHRSVSWYQQTPGQGLQFLFEYFSETQRNKGNFPGRFSGRQFSNSRSEMNVSTLELGDSALYLCASSLSGSNQPQHFGDGTRLSIL.

This CDR3 is CASSGLGTGGTQPQHF. The CDR3 DNA is TGTGCCAGCAGCGGTCTGGGGACAGGGGGTACTCAGCCCCAGCATTTT. The J gene is TRBJ1-5, the V gene TRBV7-9, with 11 bases matching TRBD1. CDR3 length equals 16 residues. Trimming removed 5 bases from V and 6 bases from J; junction bases left unmatched: 9. Germline loops: CDR1 SEHNR, CDR2 FQNEAQ (reference sequence).

This rearrangement joins TRBV7-6 to TRBJ1-1; 7 nucleotides agree with TRBD1. This CDR3 spans 16 amino acids. The V and J ends lost 5 bases and 0 bases, in that order; junction bases with no gene match: 9. Germline CDR1 is SGHVS and CDR2 is FNYEAQ. The CDR3 sequence is CASSQTTDRVNTEAFF. DNA for the CDR3: TGTGCCAGCAGCCAAACCACAGACAGGGTGAACACTGAAGCTTTCTTT.

The V gene is TRBV5-1, the J gene TRBJ1-1; D unresolved. There are 14 residues in the CDR3. The V gene lost 4 bases and the J gene lost 7 bases, with 17 bases spanning the gap. Germline V gene sequence: CDR1 SGHRS, CDR2 YFSETQ. The CDR3 DNA reads TGCGCCAGCAGCCCTCTGTCGGGGAGGGTTGAAGCTTTCTTT. It yields the protein CASSPLSGRVEAFF.

The chain uses TRBV6-5 and TRBJ1-1, with no clear D. Germline assignment: CDR1 MNHEY and CDR2 SVGAGI. This CDR3 contains 14 residues. The germline V and J ends were trimmed by 5 bases and 0 bases, with 10 bases remaining between them. Written as DNA, the CDR3 is TGTGCCAGCAGTATCCCCCGGGTGAACACTGAAGCTTTCTTT. Its translation: CASSIPRVNTEAFF.

The chain joins TRBV7-2 to TRBJ1-4; no reliable D call. The germline V gene has CDR1 SGHTA and CDR2 FQGNSA. The CDR3 covers 17 residues. V was cut by 1 base and J by 5 bases, with 17 bases left in between. CDR3 DNA: TGTGCCAGCAGCTTAGAACCGACCGGCGGAGAGAATGAAAAACTGTTTTTT. Its protein product is CASSLEPTGGENEKLFF.

This sequence joins TRBV5-6 and TRBJ2-3; perhaps TRBD1 as D (5 bases). Between the trimmed V and J ends, which lost 4 bases and 0 bases, there was a span of 6 bases. Germline V gene data show CDR1 as SGHDT and CDR2 as YYEEEE. There are 13 residues in the CDR3. The CDR3: CASSGASTDTQYF. CDR3 coding DNA: TGTGCCAGCAGCGGGGCTAGCACAGATACGCAGTATTTT.

This clone appeared once. The gene calls are TRBV19 and TRBJ2-5, with 7 bases fitting TRBD2. Trimming removed 1 base from V and 5 bases from J; junction bases left unmatched: 4. This CDR3 has 14 residues. The V gene's germline CDR1 is LNHDA and CDR2 SQIVND (reference sequence). The CDR3 bases are TGTGCCAGTAGTATAGTGATCGGGAGGGAGACCCAGTACTTC. It encodes CASSIVIGRETQYF.

V gene TRBV11-2 combines with J gene TRBJ2-1; weak D call: TRBD2 (6 bases). CDR1 and CDR2 from the germline V gene are SGHAT and FQNNGV. The CDR3 is 14 residues long. V gave up 1 base and J gave up 9 bases, with 13 bases separating them. The DNA of the CDR3 is TGTGCCAGCAGCTTAGGTGGGGGGACTGGTGAGCAGTTCTTC. It encodes CASSLGGGTGEQFF.

This chain uses TRBV11-2 with TRBJ1-1, with 8 bases lining up with TRBD1. The V gene's germline CDR1 is SGHAT and CDR2 FQNNGV. The CDR3 has 15 residues. The V segment lost 5 bases and the J segment 1 base; nucleotides outside the gene matches: 6. CDR3 sequence (DNA): TGTGCCAGCAGCCGGACAGGGATCGCGAACACTGAAGCTTTCTTT. Its translation: CASSRTGIANTEAFF.

This chain joins TRBV5-4 and TRBJ1-1; D gene uncertain. Germline V gene data show CDR1 as SGHNT and CDR2 as YYREEE (reference sequence). The V gene lost 4 bases and the J gene lost 1 base, with 14 bases spanning the gap. CDR3 size: 15 residues. Here the CDR3 DNA reads TGTGCCAGCAGCCTCCCCGTTGGAGCGAACACTGAAGCTTTCTTT. Amino acid sequence: CASSLPVGANTEAFF. The entire variable domain, with the rest obtained from reference TRBV5-4 and TRBJ1-1, is as follows: ETGVTQSPTHLIKTRGQQVTLRCSSQSGHNTVSWYQQALGQGPQFIFQYYREEENGRGNFPPRFSGLQFPNYSSELNVNALELDDSALYLCASSLPVGANTEAFFGQGTRLTVV.

The chain has TRBV7-9 and TRBJ1-4, with TRBD1 matching over 7 bases. The trim removed 5 bases at V and 4 bases at J, leaving 10 bases unmatched. This CDR3 is 16 amino acids long. Germline V gene sequence: CDR1 SEHNR, CDR2 FQNEAQ (reference sequence). The CDR3 nucleotides read TGTGCCAGCAGCCTATACGGGACAGCCGATAATGAAAAACTGTTTTTT. Translating gives CASSLYGTADNEKLFF.

V and J are TRBV6-5 and TRBJ1-5, with a possible D match to TRBD1 (5 bases). V was cut by 0 bases and J by 3 bases, with 9 bases left in between. This CDR3 has 15 amino acids. Per germline, CDR1 MNHEY and CDR2 SVGAGI. CDR3 DNA: TGTGCCAGCAGTTACTCAAGGGACTTCAATCAGCCCCAGCATTTT. Residues: CASSYSRDFNQPQHF.

The rearrangement uses TRBV6-5 and TRBJ1-6; D remains unclear. The CDR3 totals 14 residues. V was clipped by 6 bases and J by 4 bases, with 10 bases between them. Germline V gene sequence: CDR1 MNHEY, CDR2 SVGAGI. Written as DNA, the CDR3 is TGTGCCAGCAGAAACCGCGCTTATAATTCACCCCTCCACTTT. Translated: CASRNRAYNSPLHF.

The rearrangement uses TRBV4-3 and TRBJ1-1; TRBD1 is a possible D gene (5 bases). The CDR3 totals 14 residues. V lost 1 base to trimming and J lost 10 bases, with 16 bases between them. Germline assignment: CDR1 LGHNA and CDR2 YSLEER. CDR3 sequence (DNA): TGCGCCAGCAGCCAAGGACAGAATAATTTAGGAGCTTTCTTT. It is translated as CASSQGQNNLGAFF.